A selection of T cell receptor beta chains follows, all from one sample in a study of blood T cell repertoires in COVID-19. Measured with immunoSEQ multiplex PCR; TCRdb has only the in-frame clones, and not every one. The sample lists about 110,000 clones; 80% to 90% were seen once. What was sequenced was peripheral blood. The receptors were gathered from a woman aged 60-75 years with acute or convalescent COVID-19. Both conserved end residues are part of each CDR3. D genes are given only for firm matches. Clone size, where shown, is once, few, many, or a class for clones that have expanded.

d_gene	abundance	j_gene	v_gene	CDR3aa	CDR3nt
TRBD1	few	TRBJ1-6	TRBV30	CAWIGDRGNSPLHF	TGTGCCTGGATTGGCGACAGGGGTAATTCACCCCTCCACTTT
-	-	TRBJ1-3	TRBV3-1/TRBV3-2	CASSQGGSSGNTIYF	TGTGCCAGCAGCCAGGGGGGTTCATCTGGAAACACCATATATTTT
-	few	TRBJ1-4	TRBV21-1	CASSKEAETGGSERRTATNEKLFF	TGTGCCAGCAGCAAAGAGGCAGAAACAGGGGGATCGGAAAGGAGAACCGCGACTAATGAAAAACTGTTTTTT
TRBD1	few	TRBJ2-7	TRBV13	CASSFAPGQGHYEQYF	TGTGCCAGCAGCTTCGCCCCGGGACAGGGACATTACGAGCAGTACTTC
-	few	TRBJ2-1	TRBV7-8	CASSPTDRSSYNEQFF	TGTGCCAGCAGCCCTACGGACAGAAGCTCCTACAATGAGCAGTTCTTC
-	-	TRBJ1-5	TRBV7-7	CASSFGQAKSNQPQHF	TGTGCTAGCAGCTTTGGGCAGGCTAAGAGCAATCAGCCCCAGCATTTT
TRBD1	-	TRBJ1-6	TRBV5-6	CASSRTGSNSPLHF	TGTGCCAGCAGCAGGACAGGGTCAAATTCACCCCTCCACTTT
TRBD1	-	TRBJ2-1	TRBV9	CASTKTGQGDEQFF	TGTGCCAGCACCAAGACGGGACAGGGTGATGAGCAGTTCTTC
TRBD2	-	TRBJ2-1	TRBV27	CASSTLAGGRNEQFF	TGTGCCAGCAGTACCCTAGCGGGGGGGCGCAATGAGCAGTTCTTC
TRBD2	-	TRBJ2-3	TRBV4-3	CASSQERAGGRHTQYF	TGCGCCAGCAGCCAAGAGAGAGCGGGGGGCCGCCATACGCAGTATTTT
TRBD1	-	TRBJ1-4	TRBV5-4	CASSLDRATGGKLFF	TGTGCCAGCAGCTTGGATAGGGCCACAGGGGGAAAACTGTTTTTT
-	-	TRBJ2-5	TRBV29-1	CSVEDSFETQYF	TGCAGCGTTGAGGACAGCTTTGAGACCCAGTACTTC
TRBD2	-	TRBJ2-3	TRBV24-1	CATSGRLAEEPDTQYF	TGTGCCACCAGTGGCCGACTAGCGGAGGAACCCGATACGCAGTATTTT
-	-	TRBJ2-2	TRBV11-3	CASSPEGDTGELFF	TGTGCCAGCAGCCCTGAAGGGGATACCGGGGAGCTGTTTTTT